One and the same sample provided the 17 T cell receptor beta chains below, sequenced in a study of blood T cell repertoires in COVID-19. Sequencing used immunoSEQ multiplex PCR; TCRdb keeps in-frame clones, though not all of them. Of 200,000 to 300,000 clones listed, 84% are singletons. The sample taken for sequencing was peripheral blood. The source of these receptors is a man in his forties or fifties with acute or convalescent COVID-19.

The genes are TRBV3-1 (or the pseudogene TRBV3-2) and TRBJ1-6, with 9 bases aligning to TRBD1. J was trimmed by 13 bases and V by 4 bases; bases with no gene match: 8. The germline CDR1 and CDR2 sequences are LGHDT and YNNKEL (reference sequence). The CDR3 extends over 14 amino acids. The CDR3 is CASSPPGQGPPLHF. The CDR3 DNA sequence: TGTGCCAGCAGCCCTCCGGGACAGGGCCCTCCCCTCCACTTT.

The V and J genes are TRBV6-5 and TRBJ1-2; TRBD1 agrees at 8 bases. The CDR3 spans 13 residues. In germline, CDR1 is MNHEY, CDR2 SVGAGI. V dropped 10 bases and J dropped 6; count of bases not matched to a gene: 10. The CDR3 region is CATGRTGLDGYTF. CDR3 DNA sequence: TGTGCCACCGGGAGGACAGGGTTAGATGGCTACACCTTC.

This chain joins TRBV7-2 and TRBJ2-7, with a tentative D call TRBD2 (6 bases). Germline V gives CDR1 SGHTA, CDR2 FQGNSA. Trimming stripped 6 bases from V and 2 bases from J, with 11 bases between. The CDR3 runs to 13 residues. This chain's CDR3 is CASRFSGTYEQYF. CDR3 DNA: TGTGCCAGCAGGTTTAGCGGTACCTACGAGCAGTACTTC.

V and J are TRBV15 and TRBJ2-3, with TRBD2 matching over 14 bases. Trimming at V came to 3 bases and at J to 2 bases, leaving 1 base not matched to a gene. The CDR3 runs 16 residues. From germline, CDR1 is LNHNV and CDR2 YYDKDF (reference sequence). In DNA form, the CDR3 reads TGTGCCACCAGCAGGGGACTAGCGGGGGACACAGATACGCAGTATTTT. It codes for CATSRGLAGDTDTQYF.

V gene TRBV6-2 or TRBV6-3 combines with J gene TRBJ2-2, with TRBD1 matching over 11 bases. The CDR3 covers 15 residues. V trimming: 4 bases; J trimming: 3 bases; junction bases outside the gene matches: 1. The germline V gene has CDR1 MNHEY and CDR2 SVGEGT. The CDR3 here is CASSWTGGYTGELFF. CDR3 sequence (DNA): TGTGCCAGCAGTTGGACAGGGGGCTACACCGGGGAGCTGTTTTTT.

V is TRBV14 and J is TRBJ2-7, with a weak D call TRBD2 (6 bases). Trimming removed 1 base at V and 1 base at J, with 11 bases between. The CDR3 runs to 15 residues. Germline V CDR1 and CDR2: SGHDN, FVKESK. The CDR3 reads CASSQGVGGSYEQYF. CDR3 DNA: TGTGCCAGCAGCCAAGGTGTGGGGGGATCCTACGAGCAGTACTTC.

The chain carries TRBV5-4 and TRBJ2-3; the D gene is possibly TRBD2 (5 bases). The CDR3 spans 16 residues. CDR1 SGHNT and CDR2 YYREEE come from the germline V gene (reference sequence). The V end lost 0 bases, the J end lost 0 bases, and 11 bases lay between the germline ends. The CDR3 DNA is TGTGCCAGCAGCTTGGAACTAGAGGCCAGCACAGATACGCAGTATTTT. Translating it yields CASSLELEASTDTQYF.

V gene TRBV3-1 (or the pseudogene TRBV3-2) combines with J gene TRBJ2-7, with a weak D call TRBD2 (6 bases). Germline V lookup: CDR1 LGHDT, CDR2 YNNKEL (reference sequence). CDR3 length equals 14 residues. Deletions cut 4 bases from V and 5 bases from J, with 15 bases between. CDR3 DNA sequence: TGTGCCAGCAGCCCTCCTAGCGTCCTTCACGAGCAGTACTTC. Amino acid sequence: CASSPPSVLHEQYF.

The chain recombines TRBV9 with TRBJ2-7; TRBD2 aligns across 8 bases. The CDR3 sequence is 14 residues long. CDR1 is SGDLS, CDR2 YYNGEE, per germline. The V and J ends lost 5 bases and 2 bases, in that order; junction bases with no gene match: 6. The CDR3 DNA follows: TGTGCCAGCAGTACTAGCGGCGACGCCTACGAGCAGTACTTC. Its protein product is CASSTSGDAYEQYF.

The gene calls are TRBV7-3 and TRBJ2-3; D unresolved. Germline V gene data show CDR1 as SGHTA and CDR2 as FQGTGA. V was cut by 5 bases and J by 2 bases, with 11 bases left in between. The CDR3 length is 14 residues. The CDR3 here is CASSLNGFTDTQYF. The CDR3 DNA is TGTGCCAGCAGCCTAAACGGGTTCACAGATACGCAGTATTTT. The variable domain in full, with the rest retrieved from reference TRBV7-3 and TRBJ2-3, is GAGVSQTPSNKVTEKGKYVELRCDPISGHTALYWYRQSLGQGPEFLIYFQGTGAADDSGLPNDRFFAVRPEGSVSTLKIQRTERGDSAVYLCASSLNGFTDTQYFGPGTRLTVL.

A word on this clone: Within the sample, other DNA sequences also encode this same CDR3. CDR3 region: CASSIGTVRYGYTF. The DNA of the CDR3 is TGTGCCAGTAGTATAGGGACAGTCCGCTATGGCTACACCTTC. The V gene is TRBV19, the J gene TRBJ1-2; D perhaps matches TRBD1 (6 bases). There are 14 residues in the CDR3. Germline V gives CDR1 LNHDA, CDR2 SQIVND (reference sequence). The V end lost 1 base, the J end lost 4 bases, and 10 bases lay between the germline ends.

The J gene is TRBJ2-3, the V gene TRBV6-1, with TRBD1 matching 10 bases. Germline CDR1 reads MNHNS; CDR2 reads SASEGT. V lost 4 bases and J lost 1; bases outside the gene matches: 5. The CDR3 runs to 16 residues. This CDR3 reads CASSVGTGAGTDTQYF. In DNA, the CDR3 is TGTGCCAGCAGTGTCGGGACAGGGGCCGGCACAGATACGCAGTATTTT.

The genes are TRBV3-1 (or the pseudogene TRBV3-2) and TRBJ1-5, with D tentatively TRBD1 (5 bases). Germline assignment: CDR1 LGHDT and CDR2 YNNKEL (reference sequence). This CDR3 is 13 amino acids long. V gave up 5 bases and J gave up 7 bases, with 12 bases separating them. The CDR3 DNA follows: TGTGCCAGCAGCGACAGTGGTAGCCAGCCCCAGCATTTT. This gives the protein CASSDSGSQPQHF.

This clone was detected only once. The rearrangement joins TRBV19 to TRBJ2-4; no definite D call. V was cut by 2 bases and J by 8 bases, with 10 bases left in between. The CDR3 length is 13 residues. Per germline, CDR1 LNHDA and CDR2 SQIVND (reference sequence). CDR3 protein: CASSISRAHIQYF. CDR3 DNA sequence: TGTGCCAGTAGTATATCCCGAGCCCACATTCAGTACTTC.

The chain has TRBV30 and TRBJ1-2; TRBD1 matches 9 bases. Trimming took 3 bases from V and 3 from J; bases not matched to a gene: 5. Germline assignment: CDR1 GTSNPN and CDR2 SVGIG (reference sequence). This CDR3 is built from 14 residues. CDR3 loop: CAWSETGGDYGYTF. DNA of the CDR3: TGTGCCTGGAGCGAGACAGGGGGGGACTATGGCTACACCTTC.

The J gene is TRBJ2-1, the V gene TRBV13; a weak D match, TRBD2 (6 bases). Germline V gene sequence: CDR1 PRHDT, CDR2 FYEKMQ (reference sequence). V was pared by 5 bases and J by 9 bases, with 20 bases between. The CDR3 is 15 amino acids. CDR3 coding DNA: TGTGCCAGCAGCGTAGCCGGGACTTCACGGGGTGAGCAGTTCTTC. Its protein is CASSVAGTSRGEQFF.

The chain links TRBV6-5 to TRBJ2-7; 7 positions agree with TRBD2. This CDR3 comprises 11 residues. Germline V lookup: CDR1 MNHEY, CDR2 SVGAGI. J gave up 4 bases and V 8 bases, and 2 bases lay outside the gene matches. CDR3 region: CASGRGYEQYF. The CDR3 nucleotides read TGTGCCAGCGGGAGGGGTTACGAGCAGTACTTC.